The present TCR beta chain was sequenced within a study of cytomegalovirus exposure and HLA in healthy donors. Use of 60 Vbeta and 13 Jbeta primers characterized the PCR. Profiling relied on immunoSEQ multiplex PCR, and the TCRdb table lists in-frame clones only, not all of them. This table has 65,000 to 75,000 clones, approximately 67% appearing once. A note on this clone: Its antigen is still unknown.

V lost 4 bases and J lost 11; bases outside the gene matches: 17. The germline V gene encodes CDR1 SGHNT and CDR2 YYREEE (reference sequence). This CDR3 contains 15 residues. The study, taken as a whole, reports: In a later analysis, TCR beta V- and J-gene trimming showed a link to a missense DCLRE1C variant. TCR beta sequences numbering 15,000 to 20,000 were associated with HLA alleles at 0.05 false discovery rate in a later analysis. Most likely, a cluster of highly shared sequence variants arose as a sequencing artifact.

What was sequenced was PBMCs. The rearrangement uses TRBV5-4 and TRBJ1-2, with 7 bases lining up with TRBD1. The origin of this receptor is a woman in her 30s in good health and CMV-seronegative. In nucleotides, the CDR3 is TGTGCCAGCAGCCAAGATAGGAGACAGGGCATCGGGTACACCTTC. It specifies CASSQDRRQGIGYTF. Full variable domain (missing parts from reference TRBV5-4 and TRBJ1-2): ETGVTQSPTHLIKTRGQQVTLRCSSQSGHNTVSWYQQALGQGPQFIFQYYREEENGRGNFPPRFSGLQFPNYSSELNVNALELDDSALYLCASSQDRRQGIGYTFGSGTRLTVV.